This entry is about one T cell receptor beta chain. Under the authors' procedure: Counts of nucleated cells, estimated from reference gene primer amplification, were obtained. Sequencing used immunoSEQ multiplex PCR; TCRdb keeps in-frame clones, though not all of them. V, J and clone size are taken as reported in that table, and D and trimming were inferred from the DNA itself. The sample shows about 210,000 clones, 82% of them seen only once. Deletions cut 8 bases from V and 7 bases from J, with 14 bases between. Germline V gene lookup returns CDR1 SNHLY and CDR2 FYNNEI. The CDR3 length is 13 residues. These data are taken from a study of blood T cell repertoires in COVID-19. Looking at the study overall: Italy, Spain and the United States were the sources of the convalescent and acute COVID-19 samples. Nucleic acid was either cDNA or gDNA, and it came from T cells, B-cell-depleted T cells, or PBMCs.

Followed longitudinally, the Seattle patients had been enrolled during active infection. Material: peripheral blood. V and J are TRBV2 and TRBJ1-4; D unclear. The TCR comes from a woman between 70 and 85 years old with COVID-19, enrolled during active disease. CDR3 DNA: TGTGCCAGCTACCGGGATATGAGTGAAAAACTGTTTTTT. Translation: CASYRDMSEKLFF.